This T cell receptor beta chain comes out of a study of neurological immune-mediated disorders. Study-wide results and caveats: The greatest TCR clonal expansion appeared in HTLV-1-associated myelopathy and the smallest, falling below healthy controls, in multiple sclerosis.

5'RACE with 10-nucleotide random UMIs generated the cDNA. In TCRdb, the 5' RACE reads were re-called with MiXCR into one record per CDR3 protein. The sample lists over 60,000 distinct CDR3 sequences; about 5.1% were seen once. This clonotype was seen repeatedly, ten times or more. Its target is unknown. After removal of 7 bases from V and 1 base from J, the junction contained 7 bases not matched to a gene. CDR1 is MNHNS and CDR2 is SASEGT in the germline V gene. The CDR3 consists of 14 residues. This clonotype was sampled from a woman aged 70-85 years with multiple sclerosis. Sequencing was performed on PBMCs. The genes are TRBV6-1 and TRBJ2-7; TRBD2 matches at 7 bases. CDR3 protein: CASKIERDSYEQYF. CDR3 in DNA: TGTGCCAGCAAAATCGAGCGGGATTCCTACGAGCAGTACTTC.